This TCR beta chain was found in a study of blood T cell repertoires in COVID-19. The overall study: COVID-19 samples, acute and convalescent, were from the United States, Italy and Spain.

This clone has only one observation. Sequencing used immunoSEQ multiplex PCR; TCRdb keeps in-frame clones, though not all of them. The sample lists roughly 45,000 clones, 65% to 90% occurring once. V gave up 4 bases and J gave up 2 bases; unmatched junction bases: 2. CDR1 MGHRA and CDR2 YSYEKL come from the germline V gene. This CDR3 has 15 residues. The sequenced material came from peripheral blood. This clonotype was sampled from a woman older than 75 with COVID-19, enrolled during active disease. The rearrangement links TRBV4-1 to TRBJ2-4; the match to TRBD2 covers 10 bases. DNA for the CDR3: TGCGCCAGCAGCCCTAGCGGGAGTTCCAAAAACATTCAGTACTTC. Its protein product is CASSPSGSSKNIQYF.